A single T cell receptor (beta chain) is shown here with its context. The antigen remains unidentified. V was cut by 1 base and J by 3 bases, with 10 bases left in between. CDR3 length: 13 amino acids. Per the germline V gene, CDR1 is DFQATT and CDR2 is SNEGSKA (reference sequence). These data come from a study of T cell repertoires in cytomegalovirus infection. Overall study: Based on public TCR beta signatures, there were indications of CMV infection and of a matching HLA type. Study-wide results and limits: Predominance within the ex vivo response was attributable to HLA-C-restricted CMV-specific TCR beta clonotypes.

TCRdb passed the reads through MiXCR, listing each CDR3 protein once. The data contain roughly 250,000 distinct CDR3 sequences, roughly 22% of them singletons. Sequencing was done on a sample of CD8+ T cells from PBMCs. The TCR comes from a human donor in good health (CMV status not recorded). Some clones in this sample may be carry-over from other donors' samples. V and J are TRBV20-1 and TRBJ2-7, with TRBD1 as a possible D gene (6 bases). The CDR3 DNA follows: TGCAGTGCTAGAGGGTGGACAGACTACGAGCAGTACTTC. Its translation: CSARGWTDYEQYF.